This record covers a single T cell receptor beta chain. The antigen is undetermined. The data are from a study of shared clonotypes between healthy human individuals. V was pared by 2 bases and J by 4 bases, with 11 bases between. Germline V gene lookup returns CDR1 MNHEY and CDR2 SMNVEV (reference sequence). The CDR3 covers 14 residues. Study outcomes and limitations: Non-shared clonotypes displayed generation probabilities falling below those of clonotypes present in all four donors.

Naive CD8 cells lacked CD45RO, underwent positive selection for CCR7 and left out terminally differentiated effector memory CD45RA+ cells. All of the donors resided in Nashville, Tennessee, and each was a Caucasian adult. Samples underwent the assay at deep level. Assay used: immunoSEQ multiplex PCR; TCRdb lists only in-frame clones, some missing. The data contain about 650,000 clones, less than 97% of them seen just once; the ten biggest clones take up 0.11%. The clonotype comes from a woman in her twenties or thirties in good health. The sample comprised naive CD8+ T cells sorted from blood. The chain links TRBV27 to TRBJ1-2; possibly TRBD1 for D (5 bases). The CDR3 sequence: CASSLAGHGYGYTF. The CDR3 DNA is TGTGCCAGCAGTTTAGCTGGACACGGCTATGGCTACACCTTC.